Shown below are 30 T cell receptor beta chains from a single sample sequenced in a study of cytomegalovirus exposure and HLA in healthy donors. The PCR contained 60 Vbeta and 13 Jbeta primers. Assay: immunoSEQ multiplex PCR; the TCRdb copy retains only in-frame clones and omits some. In all, the sample yields about 120,000 clones. Sequencing input: PBMCs. The source of these receptors is a man aged 40-50 years in good health and CMV-seropositive.

The chain has TRBV27 and TRBJ2-5; D is possibly TRBD2 (5 bases). Germline CDR1 MNHEY, CDR2 SMNVEV (reference sequence). Trimming left V 8 bases short and J 2 bases short, with 18 bases between. The CDR3 loop spans 15 amino acids. As DNA, the CDR3 is TGTGCCAGCTCCACGGGAATAGGACTGCAAGAGACCCAGTACTTC. It translates to CASSTGIGLQETQYF.

The CDR3 sequence: CASSSDRGGEQYF. CDR3 in DNA: TGTGCCAGCAGCTCTGACAGGGGGGGCGAGCAGTACTTC. The chain couples TRBV7-2 to TRBJ2-5; 9 bases fit TRBD1. The end of the DNA fits TRBJ2-7 better, so the J call may be wrong. The CDR3 totals 13 residues. Germline loops: CDR1 SGHTA, CDR2 FQGNSA.

This chain connects TRBV18 to TRBJ1-1; weak D call: TRBD1 (5 bases). The germline V and J ends were trimmed by 3 bases and 4 bases, with 12 bases remaining between them. Germline CDR1 is KGHSH and CDR2 is LQKENI. CDR3 length: 14 amino acids. The CDR3 sequence: CASSPGAGGTEAFF. Here the CDR3 DNA reads TGTGCCAGCTCACCTGGGGCCGGGGGCACTGAAGCTTTCTTT.

The V call is TRBV18, the J call TRBJ2-1; 9 bases line up with TRBD1. The CDR3 has 15 residues. V trimming: 5 bases; J trimming: 7 bases; junction bases outside the gene matches: 9. Per germline, CDR1 KGHSH and CDR2 LQKENI. CDR3 coding DNA: TGTGCCAGCTCAAGCGGGACAGGGAGTTATAATGAGCAGTTCTTC. Protein product: CASSSGTGSYNEQFF.

J is TRBJ2-2 and V is TRBV1; the table's D gene call, TRBD2, was not cross checked with the DNA. TRBV1 is classified as a pseudogene. CDR3 length equals 18 residues. Here the CDR3 DNA reads TGCACCAGCAGCCAACTCTCCGGGGAAAAATTCTGTGGAGGGGAGCTGTTTTTT. This codes for CTSSQLSGEKFCGGELFF.

The chain employs TRBV6-1 and TRBJ1-5; the D is unclear. This CDR3 spans 16 amino acids. Germline V lookup: CDR1 MNHNS, CDR2 SASEGT. Trimming removed 2 bases at V and 0 bases at J, with 11 bases between. This CDR3 is CASSEIWRPSNQPQHF. The CDR3 DNA sequence: TGTGCCAGCAGTGAAATCTGGAGGCCTAGCAATCAGCCCCAGCATTTT.

The chain carries TRBV10-3 and TRBJ1-3; D is possibly TRBD1 (5 bases). This CDR3 is 16 amino acids long. V shed 3 bases and J shed 0 bases, with 12 bases lying between them. Germline CDR1 and CDR2: ENHRY and SYGVKD. CDR3 sequence (DNA): TGTGCCATCAGTGAACCGGGACTGAGCTCTGGAAACACCATATATTTT. Its translation: CAISEPGLSSGNTIYF.

The chain recombines TRBV9 with TRBJ2-7; 7 positions match TRBD1. This CDR3 has 15 amino acids. Germline lookup yields CDR1 SGDLS and CDR2 YYNGEE. The junction had 12 bases not matched to a gene; V was cut back by 4 bases and J by 5 bases. CDR3 loop: CASSSPTGLGNEQYF. The CDR3, as DNA: TGTGCCAGCAGCTCGCCGACAGGGTTGGGTAACGAGCAGTACTTC. Together with reference TRBV9 and TRBJ2-7, the CDR3 gives the full variable domain: DSGVTQTPKHLITATGQRVTLRCSPRSGDLSVYWYQQSLDQGLQFLIQYYNGEERAKGNILERFSAQQFPDLHSELNLSSLELGDSALYFCASSSPTGLGNEQYFGPGTRLTVT.

V is TRBV18 and J is TRBJ1-1, with D perhaps matching TRBD1 (5 bases). Trimming took 3 bases from V and 0 from J, leaving 8 bases between them. Germline values: CDR1 KGHSH, CDR2 LQKENI. The CDR3 is made up of 14 amino acids. The chain's CDR3 is CASSPPGMNTEAFF. The CDR3 DNA sequence: TGTGCCAGCTCACCTCCAGGGATGAACACTGAAGCTTTCTTT.

The chain couples TRBV13 to TRBJ2-1; TRBD2 aligns across 13 bases. Germline V gene lookup returns CDR1 PRHDT and CDR2 FYEKMQ (reference sequence). CDR3 length: 17 residues. The trim removed 3 bases at V and 4 bases at J, leaving 6 bases unmatched. Here the CDR3 reads CASSFGTSGIRYNEQFF. The CDR3 bases are TGTGCCAGCAGCTTTGGGACTAGCGGGATTAGATACAATGAGCAGTTCTTC. The full variable domain, completed using reference TRBV13 and TRBJ2-1, is AAGVIQSPRHLIKEKRETATLKCYPIPRHDTVYWYQQGPGQDPQFLISFYEKMQSDKGSIPDRFSAQQFSDYHSELNMSSLELGDSALYFCASSFGTSGIRYNEQFFGPGTRLTVL.

The DNA for the CDR3 is TGTGCCAGCAGTACGGGACTCCCTACAGATACGCAGTATTTT. Its translation: CASSTGLPTDTQYF. The J gene is TRBJ2-3, the V gene TRBV27, with D possibly matching TRBD2 (6 bases). Looked up from germline, CDR1 is MNHEY and CDR2 is SMNVEV (reference sequence). This CDR3 region has 14 residues. The germline V and J ends were trimmed by 5 bases and 3 bases, with 12 bases remaining between them.

V usage is TRBV2 and J usage is TRBJ1-4; TRBD1 matches at 11 bases. J was trimmed by 6 bases and V by 5 bases; bases with no gene match: 2. The CDR3 contains 14 residues. The germline V gene encodes CDR1 SNHLY and CDR2 FYNNEI. The CDR3 DNA sequence: TGTGCCAGCAGTCCGGGACAGGGGGATGAAAAACTGTTTTTT. Its translation is CASSPGQGDEKLFF.

The rearrangement uses TRBV10-3 and TRBJ2-2; 7 nucleotides match TRBD2. This CDR3 region has 14 residues. Per germline, CDR1 ENHRY and CDR2 SYGVKD. With 8 bases clipped from V and 6 bases from J, the junction kept 9 bases outside the gene matches. The CDR3 DNA sequence: TGTGCCATCCTAGCGGAGAGGGGCTCCGGGGAGCTGTTTTTT. Protein sequence: CAILAERGSGELFF.

The V call is TRBV25-1, the J call TRBJ1-3; the match to TRBD1 covers 7 bases. The CDR3 sequence is 14 residues long. Germline V gene data show CDR1 as MGHDK and CDR2 as SYGVNS. J lost 0 bases, V lost 7 bases, and 3 bases had no gene match. CDR3 in DNA: TGTGCCAGCACCGGGACAGACTCTGGAAACACCATATATTTT. It is translated as CASTGTDSGNTIYF.

The chain is built from TRBV5-1 and TRBJ2-5; 9 bases map to TRBD2. Germline CDR1 SGHRS, CDR2 YFSETQ. The CDR3 is 16 residues long. The junction had 16 bases not matched to a gene; V was cut back by 8 bases and J by 5 bases. DNA of the CDR3: TGCGCCAGTCAACCTTCAATAGCGGGAGAAGGGGAGACCCAGTACTTC. This encodes CASQPSIAGEGETQYF.

CDR3 coding DNA: TGCGCCAGCAGCTCCCAACAGGGGAGGACTGAAGCTTTCTTT. It yields the protein CASSSQQGRTEAFF. The chain recombines TRBV4-1 with TRBJ1-1; 7 nucleotides line up with TRBD1. CDR1 is MGHRA, CDR2 YSYEKL, per germline. J lost 5 bases, V lost 5 bases, and 8 bases had no gene match. This CDR3 spans 14 amino acids.

V and J are TRBV7-9 and TRBJ2-7; TRBD2 might be the D (5 bases). The CDR3 extends over 15 amino acids. With 1 base removed from V and 7 bases from J, the gap between germline ends came to 17 bases. Germline V gives CDR1 SEHNR, CDR2 FQNEAQ (reference sequence). CDR3 DNA sequence: TGTGCCAGCAGCTTAGTTGACACACGGACGGGAGAGCAGTACTTC. Translated, it gives CASSLVDTRTGEQYF.

The J gene is TRBJ1-4, the V gene TRBV2; 7 positions agree with TRBD1. Per the germline V gene, CDR1 is SNHLY and CDR2 is FYNNEI. The CDR3 covers 14 residues. Trimming took 4 bases from V and 6 from J; bases not matched to a gene: 5. This CDR3 is CASSVRGPDEKLFF. The CDR3 DNA sequence: TGTGCCAGCAGTGTTAGGGGGCCGGATGAAAAACTGTTTTTT.

The chain recombines TRBV6-5 with TRBJ2-2, with 7 bases fitting TRBD1. The V and J ends lost 7 bases and 4 bases, in that order; junction bases with no gene match: 3. The CDR3 covers 13 residues. Germline V gene data show CDR1 as MNHEY and CDR2 as SVGAGI. DNA of the CDR3: TGTGCCAGCATGAGGGGGCCCACCGGGGAGCTGTTTTTT. It yields the protein CASMRGPTGELFF.

This chain connects TRBV11-2 to TRBJ2-7, with 12 bases fitting TRBD2. The length of the CDR3 is 18 residues. The V gene end was trimmed by 2 bases and the J gene end by 0 bases; junction bases not matched to a gene: 8. CDR1 and CDR2 (germline): SGHAT, FQNNGV. The CDR3 loop is CASSLRTSGVYDSYEQYF. The CDR3, as DNA: TGTGCCAGCAGCTTACGGACTAGCGGGGTCTACGACTCCTACGAGCAGTACTTC.

This chain uses TRBV29-1 with TRBJ2-2; no definite D call. The V and J ends lost 7 bases and 1 base respectively, with 10 bases between them. The CDR3 is 13 amino acids. Per the germline V gene, CDR1 is SQVTM and CDR2 is ANQGSEA. The CDR3 DNA sequence: TGCAGCGCTCGGAGTTGGAACACCGGGGAGCTGTTTTTT. This translates into CSARSWNTGELFF.

This chain connects TRBV19 to TRBJ1-5; D unresolved. In germline, CDR1 is LNHDA, CDR2 SQIVND (reference sequence). Trimming stripped 4 bases from V and 0 bases from J, with 13 bases between. The CDR3 is 16 amino acids. This CDR3 reads CASSTQATDSNQPQHF. In nucleotides, the CDR3 is TGTGCCAGTAGTACTCAAGCCACCGATAGCAATCAGCCCCAGCATTTT.

V is TRBV28 and J is TRBJ2-3, with TRBD2 matching 7 bases. V gave up 3 bases and J gave up 4 bases; unmatched junction bases: 7. Looked up from germline, CDR1 is MDHEN and CDR2 is SYDVKM. CDR3 length equals 15 residues. The CDR3 DNA reads as TGTGCCAGCAGTTTTGCAGGACTAGAGGCAGATACGCAGTATTTT. Its protein product is CASSFAGLEADTQYF.

The genes are TRBV6-1 and TRBJ1-3; the D is unclear. Germline CDR1 MNHNS, CDR2 SASEGT. This CDR3 is 15 amino acids long. V gave up 2 bases and J gave up 0 bases, with 8 bases separating them. The CDR3 coding sequence is TGTGCCAGCAGTGAACAGTTCATCTCTGGAAACACCATATATTTT. Its protein product is CASSEQFISGNTIYF.

The rearrangement uses TRBV11-2 and TRBJ1-5, with 8 bases aligning to TRBD1. The V gene end was trimmed by 8 bases and the J gene end by 6 bases; junction bases not matched to a gene: 9. The CDR3 totals 14 residues. Germline values: CDR1 SGHAT, CDR2 FQNNGV. The CDR3 sequence is CASLDRGGCQPQHF. In DNA, the CDR3 is TGTGCCAGCCTAGACAGGGGTGGGTGTCAGCCCCAGCATTTT.

V usage is TRBV20-1 and J usage is TRBJ2-1, with D perhaps TRBD2 (5 bases). Germline loops: CDR1 DFQATT, CDR2 SNEGSKA (reference sequence). The CDR3 consists of 11 residues. The V gene lost 6 bases and the J gene lost 9 bases, with 12 bases spanning the gap. CDR3 DNA sequence: TGCAGTGCACCGCGGGCCCTTGAGCAGTTCTTC. It specifies CSAPRALEQFF.

This chain uses TRBV6-6 with TRBJ1-5, with 8 bases fitting TRBD1. In germline, CDR1 is MNHNY, CDR2 SVGAGI (reference sequence). V lost 6 bases and J lost 1; bases outside the gene matches: 5. The CDR3 spans 15 residues. CDR3 residues: CASRSQGGSNQPQHF. CDR3 coding DNA: TGTGCCAGCAGATCACAGGGGGGGAGCAATCAGCCCCAGCATTTT.

The chain links TRBV10-1 to TRBJ2-2, with D unclear. The CDR3 sequence is 12 residues long. The germline CDR1 and CDR2 sequences are WNHNN and SYGVQD (reference sequence). Trimming removed 10 bases at V and 6 bases at J, with 12 bases between. As DNA, the CDR3 is TGCGCCACCTCTGAGTCCGCCGGGGAGCTGTTTTTT. This translates into CATSESAGELFF.

CDR3 DNA: TGTGCCAGTAGTATACCGACAGGGGGCAGGAGATATAGCAATCAGCCCCAGCATTTT. Its protein is CASSIPTGGRRYSNQPQHF. The gene calls are TRBV19 and TRBJ1-5; 10 bases are shared with TRBD1. The junction had 10 bases not matched to a gene; V was cut back by 2 bases and J by 0 bases. Germline loops: CDR1 LNHDA, CDR2 SQIVND (reference sequence). CDR3 length equals 19 residues. The full variable domain, its missing parts supplied by reference TRBV19 and TRBJ1-5, is DGGITQSPKYLFRKEGQNVTLSCEQNLNHDAMYWYRQDPGQGLRLIYYSQIVNDFQKGDIAEGYSVSREKKESFPLTVTSAQKNPTAFYLCASSIPTGGRRYSNQPQHFGDGTRLSIL.

The chain links TRBV7-2 to TRBJ2-4, with 11 bases fitting TRBD2. The CDR3 is 14 residues long. Germline V lookup: CDR1 SGHTA, CDR2 FQGNSA. Germline trimming cut 1 base from V and 9 bases from J; bases unmatched to any gene: 2. As DNA, the CDR3 is TGTGCCAGCAGCTTAGGACTAGCGGGAAGCATTCAGTACTTC. Translated: CASSLGLAGSIQYF. The full variable domain, its missing parts supplied by reference TRBV7-2 and TRBJ2-4, is GAGVSQSPSNKVTEKGKDVELRCDPISGHTALYWYRQSLGQGLEFLIYFQGNSAPDKSGLPSDRFSAERTGGSVSTLTIQRTQQEDSAVYLCASSLGLAGSIQYFGAGTRLSVL.